This paragraph reports one T cell receptor (beta chain). Its antigen specificity is not known. No clone much larger than this one lies a single base away; base qualities are absent. Sequencing relied on an Illumina HiSeq 1500. Clones were called with MiXCR by TCRdb after fastp trimmed the public reads at Q25, and only in-frame beta chains were retained. Entries that share a CDR3 protein sequence are merged under the most common genes and DNA. This sample has about 260,000 distinct CDR3 sequences in its table, and roughly 13% of those were observed once. Around 8.7% of the sample goes to the ten largest clones. The sample is drawn from a study of T cell repertoires in cytomegalovirus infection (dated by TCRdb to about 2019). As for the study more broadly: Because public TCR beta signatures pointed to carriage of CMV infection together with the matching HLA type, the HLA type of each donor mattered for the analysis.

On the study overall, not on this receptor specifically: Carriers of CMV infection plus the relevant HLA type were discriminated by the cumulative frequency of public TCR beta family members in the study cohort and in an independent roughly 400-donor cohort. The ex vivo response was dominated by HLA-C-restricted CMV-specific TCR beta clonotypes, which also provided the single most frequent clonotype in two of eight donors.

The CDR3 contains 15 residues, cysteine and phenylalanine counted. This entry keeps only the CDR3 DNA: 45 bases, framed from base 1. The germline V gene (reference sequence) specifies DFQATT as CDR1 and SNEGSKA as CDR2. Germline trimming amounts to 3 bases on V and 4 bases on J, with 7 as the count of junction bases outside the gene matches. The sequence joins TRBV20-1 to TRBJ2-1, with 9 bases matching TRBD2. This clonotype originated in a human donor in good health (CMV status not recorded). Some clones in this sample may be carry-over from other donors' samples. Sequenced sample: PBMCs. The DNA sequence follows: TGCAGTGCTAGCGGAGTACTAGCGGGTTACAATGAGCAGTTCTTC. It is translated as CSASGVLAGYNEQFF.